One T cell receptor beta chain is described in this entry. Its antigen is unknown. This table comes from immunoSEQ multiplex PCR, and its TCRdb copy is limited to in-frame clones, with some not included. The table shows several thousand clones, with around 73% occurring only once. The sample is drawn from a study of OX40 agonist ivuxolimab in advanced cancers. Study-level results: The specificity for antigen of the expanded peripheral T cells was not determined.

The receptor's source is an adult with an advanced solid tumor such as melanoma, head and neck, liver or kidney cancer. The source material was CD4+ or CD8+ T cells sorted from blood, sampled in a trial of the OX40 agonist ivuxolimab.

CDR3 bases: TGCGCCAGCAGCCAAGGGCTCAGCTACGAGCAGTACTTC. This encodes CASSQGLSYEQYF. The chain links TRBV4-1 to TRBJ2-7; D unclear. CDR3 size: 13 residues. Deletions cut 1 base from V and 3 bases from J, with 7 bases between. Germline CDR1 reads MGHRA; CDR2 reads YSYEKL.